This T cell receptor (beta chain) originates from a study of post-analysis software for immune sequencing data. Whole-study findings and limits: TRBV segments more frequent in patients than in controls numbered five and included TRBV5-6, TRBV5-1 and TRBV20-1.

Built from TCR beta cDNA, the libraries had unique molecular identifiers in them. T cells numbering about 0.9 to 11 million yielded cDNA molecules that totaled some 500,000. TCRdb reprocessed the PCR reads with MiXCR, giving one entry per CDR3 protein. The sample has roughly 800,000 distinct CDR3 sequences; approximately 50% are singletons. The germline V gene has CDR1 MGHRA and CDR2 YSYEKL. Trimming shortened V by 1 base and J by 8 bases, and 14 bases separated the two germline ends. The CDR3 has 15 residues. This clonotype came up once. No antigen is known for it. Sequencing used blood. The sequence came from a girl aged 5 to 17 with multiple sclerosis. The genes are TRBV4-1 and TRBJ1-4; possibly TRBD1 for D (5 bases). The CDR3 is CASSQVRGGREKLFF. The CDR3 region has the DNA TGCGCCAGCAGCCAAGTACGCGGGGGGAGGGAAAAACTGTTTTTT.